This T cell receptor beta chain is drawn from a study of CXCR3-negative and CXCR3-positive naive CD8 T cells. Study-level findings and limits: Similar TRBV-TRBJ usage was seen in naive cells (both CXCR3-negative and CXCR3-positive), but memory cells differed. Researchers report CXCR3 expression partially decreased after cryopreservation, with fresh PBMCs used in most assays. Memory CD8+ cells showed much lower diversity, while both naive subsets were comparably high.

Germline loops: CDR1 SGDLS, CDR2 YYNGEE. The CDR3 totals 14 residues. Notes on this clonotype: Its antigen is not known.

Each TRB cDNA library was prepared by 5' RACE (with UMI labels). One entry per CDR3 protein, without DNA, is what TCRdb gives after re-calling the 5' RACE reads. This sample's table has tens of thousands of distinct CDR3 sequences. The source of this sequence is a human donor in good health. Some clones in this sample may be carry-over from other donors' samples. The chain uses TRBV9 and TRBJ2-3. Material: memory CD8+ T cells from blood. The CDR3 is CASSLAESTDTQYF.